A selection of T cell receptor beta chains follows, all from one sample in a study of vaccination and CD4 T cells after COVID-19. A single record per CDR3 protein comes from TCRdb applying MiXCR to the PCR reads. The sample holds some 11,000 distinct CDR3 sequences, approximately 46% seen once. The antigens these receptors bind are not known. What was sequenced was CD4+ T cells from blood, cultured in vitro. The receptors come from a human donor who had recovered from COVID-19. Each CDR3 is given with its conserved first and last residue. Fields, in order: clone size, V gene, D gene, J gene, CDR3 protein, CDR3 DNA. D genes are given only for firm matches. Size is omitted from some rows. Given values are once, few, many or a class for expanded clones.

>-|TRBV5-1|-|TRBJ2-5
CASSLAGLEVETQYF
TGCGCCAGCAGCTTGGCGGGACTCGAGGTGGAGACCCAGTACTTC
>-|TRBV6-1|-|TRBJ2-1
CASSLAGRFPYNEQFF
TGTGCCAGCAGCCTCGCCGGGCGGTTCCCCTACAATGAGCAGTTCTTC
>few|TRBV15|-|TRBJ2-7
CATSRGEGDVDEQYF
TGTGCCACCAGCAGAGGGGAGGGGGATGTGGACGAGCAGTACTTC
>-|TRBV6-1|-|TRBJ2-7
CASRNGGSSYEQYF
TGTGCCAGCAGAAATGGGGGAAGCTCCTACGAGCAGTACTTC
>-|TRBV3-1|-|TRBJ1-5
CASSRSRDNHQPQHF
TGTGCCAGCAGCCGATCCCGGGACAACCATCAGCCCCAGCATTTT
>once|TRBV7-2|TRBD2|TRBJ2-3
CASRVASGRRDTQYF
TGTGCCAGCAGGGTAGCTAGCGGGAGGAGGGATACGCAGTATTTT
>few|TRBV10-1|-|TRBJ1-2
CASSERYNDYGYTF
TGCGCCAGCAGTGAACGGTACAACGACTATGGCTACACCTTC
>-|TRBV9|-|TRBJ2-3
CASRSTPGSTDTQYF
TGTGCCAGCAGGTCAACCCCCGGGAGCACAGATACGCAGTATTTT
>-|TRBV11-3|TRBD2|TRBJ2-1
CASSFGTSGSNEQFF
TGTGCCAGCAGCTTTGGGACTAGCGGGTCGAATGAGCAGTTCTTC
>few|TRBV7-2|TRBD2|TRBJ2-7
CASSYSGLAGQYF
TGTGCCAGCAGCTATTCGGGACTAGCGGGGCAGTACTTC
>-|TRBV6-1|-|TRBJ1-5
CASSGNRVGQPQHF
TGTGCCAGCAGTGGAAACAGGGTAGGCCAGCCCCAGCATTTT
>-|TRBV12-3/TRBV12-4|TRBD2|TRBJ2-5
CASSPVGLAAEETQYF
TGTGCCAGCAGCCCCGTAGGGCTAGCGGCGGAAGAGACCCAGTACTTC
>-|TRBV5-6|-|TRBJ2-5
CASSVTGTYEETQYF
TGTGCCAGCAGCGTAACCGGGACGTATGAAGAGACCCAGTACTTC
>once|TRBV30|-|TRBJ2-5
CAWSVGAHQETQYF
TGTGCCTGGAGTGTAGGGGCACATCAAGAGACCCAGTACTTC
>-|TRBV20-1|-|TRBJ2-3
CSAFWGITDTQYF
TGCAGTGCGTTCTGGGGGATCACAGATACGCAGTATTTT
>-|TRBV7-6|-|TRBJ2-2
CASSLAVGELFF
TGTGCCAGCAGCTTAGCAGTCGGGGAGCTGTTTTTT
>few|TRBV7-2|-|TRBJ2-3
CASSLRTTLDTQYF
TGTGCCAGCAGCTTAAGGACTACTCTAGATACGCAGTATTTT
>-|TRBV12-3/TRBV12-4|TRBD2|TRBJ2-7
CASSRGREGYEQYF
TGTGCCAGCTCTAGGGGGCGGGAGGGCTACGAGCAGTACTTC
>-|TRBV27|TRBD1|TRBJ2-5
CASSDRGRGETQYF
TGTGCCAGCAGTGACAGGGGGCGCGGAGAGACCCAGTACTTC
>few|TRBV10-3|TRBD1|TRBJ2-3
CAIGKDRGSTDTQYF
TGTGCCATCGGCAAAGACAGGGGAAGCACAGATACGCAGTATTTT